The 10 T cell receptor beta chains below come from one sample, sequenced in a study of blood T cell repertoires in COVID-19. Libraries were prepared by immunoSEQ multiplex PCR; TCRdb keeps only in-frame clonotypes and omits some of them. Here the sample spans fewer than 200,000 clones, about four fifths being singletons. Sample: PBMCs or T cells enriched from blood (not recorded which). The receptors derive from a woman aged 45-59 years in a cohort exposed to, infected with or recovered from COVID-19 (not recorded which).

This clone has only a few counts. The CDR3 protein is CATSRTGLNTGELFF. CDR3 DNA sequence: TGTGCCACCAGTCGGACAGGGCTAAACACCGGGGAGCTGTTTTTT. The V gene is TRBV24-1, the J gene TRBJ2-2, with 8 bases that match TRBD1. The CDR3 extends over 15 amino acids. The ends lost 6 bases at V and 2 bases at J; junction bases unmatched: 4. CDR1 is KGHDR and CDR2 is SFDVKD in the germline V gene.

The chain couples TRBV5-1 to TRBJ2-7; D perhaps matches TRBD2 (6 bases). The CDR3 has 14 residues. The germline CDR1 and CDR2 sequences are SGHRS and YFSETQ. V was shortened by 4 bases and J by 4 bases, with 15 bases between the two germline ends. The CDR3 spells CASSPGGWVYEQYF. DNA of the CDR3: TGCGCCAGCAGCCCTGGAGGGTGGGTATACGAGCAGTACTTC.

The chain has TRBV5-1 and TRBJ2-7, with 9 bases identical to TRBD1. The CDR3 has 16 amino acids. The germline V gene encodes CDR1 SGHRS and CDR2 YFSETQ. V lost 2 bases and J lost 1; bases outside the gene matches: 7. CDR3 residues: CASSLQGAEYSYEQYF. The CDR3 nucleotides read TGCGCCAGCAGCTTACAGGGGGCCGAATATTCCTACGAGCAGTACTTC.

This clone was seen more than once but under ten times. Here the CDR3 DNA reads TGTGCCAGCACCCCCGGGTCCTCTGGGGCCAACGTCCTGACTTTC. Translation: CASTPGSSGANVLTF. The chain couples TRBV11-2 to TRBJ2-6; D gene unclear. Germline V gene data show CDR1 as SGHAT and CDR2 as FQNNGV. This CDR3 is built from 15 residues. V was clipped by 7 bases and J by 0 bases, with 10 bases between them.

The chain recombines TRBV7-9 with TRBJ2-3; D gene unclear. The CDR3 consists of 13 residues. The germline CDR1 and CDR2 sequences are SEHNR and FQNEAQ (reference sequence). Trimming cost V 5 bases and J 6 bases, with 12 bases left between them. In DNA, the CDR3 is TGTGCCAGCAGCCCCCCCGCGTGGGATACGCAGTATTTT. This gives the protein CASSPPAWDTQYF.

The rearrangement links TRBV5-1 to TRBJ1-2, with TRBD1 matching 8 bases. V lost 4 bases and J lost 6; bases outside the gene matches: 11. The CDR3 consists of 15 residues. From germline, CDR1 is SGHRS and CDR2 YFSETQ. The DNA for the CDR3 is TGCGCCAGCAGCCAGAAGACAGGGGCGAGCGATGGCTACACCTTC. Translated: CASSQKTGASDGYTF.

This clone has a handful of counts. The J gene is TRBJ1-1, the V gene TRBV27, with D possibly TRBD1 on 5 matching bases. Trimming left V 5 bases short and J 0 bases short, with 7 bases between. The CDR3 runs to 13 residues. Germline values: CDR1 MNHEY, CDR2 SMNVEV (reference sequence). The CDR3 reads CASSNRMNTEAFF. The CDR3, as DNA: TGTGCCAGCAGTAACAGGATGAACACTGAAGCTTTCTTT.

This clone was observed at least ten times. V usage is TRBV4-1 and J usage is TRBJ1-3; D is undetermined. Per germline, CDR1 MGHRA and CDR2 YSYEKL. The CDR3 length is 16 residues. The V gene lost 4 bases and the J gene lost 0 bases, with 13 bases spanning the gap. CDR3 in DNA: TGCGCCAGCAGCCTTCGTCGCGGGGACTCTGGAAACACCATATATTTT. This translates into CASSLRRGDSGNTIYF.

The chain combines TRBV6-5 with TRBJ1-4, with 8 bases fitting TRBD1. V lost 7 bases and J lost 7; bases outside the gene matches: 11. Germline V gene lookup returns CDR1 MNHEY and CDR2 SVGAGI. The CDR3 extends over 15 amino acids. CDR3 amino acids: CASKARQGRSEKLFF. Written as DNA, the CDR3 is TGTGCCAGCAAAGCACGACAGGGGAGGAGTGAAAAACTGTTTTTT.

The chain is built from TRBV5-4 and TRBJ2-1; TRBD1 might be the D (6 bases). The V end lost 4 bases, the J end lost 4 bases, and 18 bases lay between the germline ends. Germline assignment: CDR1 SGHNT and CDR2 YYREEE (reference sequence). The CDR3 length is 16 residues. CDR3 coding DNA: TGTGCCAGCAGCGCGACCGGGACAAATAAATACAATGAGCAGTTCTTC. As protein: CASSATGTNKYNEQFF.